The 22 T cell receptor beta chains reported below all come from one sample, sequenced in a study of identical twins. TCRdb processed the 5' RACE reads anew with MiXCR; each CDR3 protein has one entry. This table holds hundreds of thousands of distinct CDR3 sequences, over 5% found once. Sequenced sample: naive T cells sorted from blood. These receptors were taken from a man younger than 30 in good health.

This clonotype was seen at least ten times. The rearrangement uses TRBV28 and TRBJ2-3, with 8 positions matching TRBD2. The germline V gene encodes CDR1 MDHEN and CDR2 SYDVKM. V dropped 1 base and J dropped 4; count of bases not matched to a gene: 10. The CDR3 has 17 amino acids. The CDR3 DNA reads TGTGCCAGCAGTTTATCGATAGCGGGAAAAAGGGCAGATACGCAGTATTTT. This translates into CASSLSIAGKRADTQYF.

Ten or more counts support this clonotype. The chain recombines TRBV7-2 with TRBJ1-2; 10 positions agree with TRBD1. J was trimmed by 0 bases and V by 4 bases; bases with no gene match: 2. The CDR3 consists of 15 residues. The germline V gene has CDR1 SGHTA and CDR2 FQGNSA. The CDR3 nucleotides read TGTGCCAGCAGCTCCGGACAGGGGGCTAACTATGGCTACACCTTC. Protein product: CASSSGQGANYGYTF.

This clonotype was seen repeatedly, ten times or more. V and J are TRBV5-1 and TRBJ2-3, with TRBD2 as a possible D gene (6 bases). V was pared by 6 bases and J by 4 bases, with 12 bases between. There are 13 residues in the CDR3. CDR1 SGHRS and CDR2 YFSETQ come from the germline V gene. For the CDR3, the DNA is TGCGCCAGCAACCAGCGGGTATCAGATACGCAGTATTTT. Translating it yields CASNQRVSDTQYF.

This chain joins TRBV7-9 and TRBJ2-7; the D gene is possibly TRBD1 (6 bases). CDR3 length: 16 amino acids. Between the trimmed V and J ends, which lost 5 bases and 2 bases, there was a span of 19 bases. Germline CDR1 reads SEHNR; CDR2 reads FQNEAQ (reference sequence). CDR3 sequence reads: CASSPDPSRGAYEQYF. Written as DNA, the CDR3 is TGTGCCAGCAGCCCGGACCCCAGCAGGGGAGCCTACGAGCAGTACTTC.

This clonotype has a count of ten or more. The chain recombines TRBV10-3 with TRBJ1-1, with D hard to call. Germline V gene lookup returns CDR1 ENHRY and CDR2 SYGVKD. Trimming pared 2 bases from V and 0 bases from J, leaving 10 bases between. The CDR3 consists of 15 residues. The CDR3 nucleotides read TGTGCCATCAGTGAGACCCTGGGGATGAACACTGAAGCTTTCTTT. Translated: CAISETLGMNTEAFF.

The table lists this clonotype with many counts. The gene calls are TRBV4-3 and TRBJ2-3; D is uncertain. CDR3 length equals 15 residues. V shed 1 base and J shed 4 bases, with 12 bases lying between them. The germline V gene has CDR1 LGHNA and CDR2 YSLEER. DNA for the CDR3: TGCGCCAGCAGCCAAGGAGGAAGGGTTTCAGATACGCAGTATTTT. Its translation is CASSQGGRVSDTQYF.

This clonotype occurred many times. This chain links TRBV9 with TRBJ2-3; the D gene could be TRBD1 or TRBD2 (6 bases each). V gave up 0 bases and J gave up 0 bases, with 8 bases separating them. This CDR3 spans 15 amino acids. Per the germline V gene, CDR1 is SGDLS and CDR2 is YYNGEE. CDR3 residues: CASSVAGASTDTQYF. CDR3 nucleotide sequence: TGTGCCAGCAGCGTAGCGGGGGCCAGCACAGATACGCAGTATTTT.

This clonotype was recorded many times. The V gene is TRBV11-2, the J gene TRBJ2-7; 11 bases fit TRBD1. Germline loops: CDR1 SGHAT, CDR2 FQNNGV. The CDR3 is 14 residues long. V shed 5 bases and J 5 bases; nucleotides not matched to a gene: 5. The CDR3 DNA sequence: TGTGCCAGCAGCCCCAGGGACAGGGGGAACGAGCAGTACGTC. Its protein is CASSPRDRGNEQYV.

This clonotype was detected ten times or more. V and J are TRBV28 and TRBJ2-3, with a weak D call TRBD2 (6 bases). Trimming pared 11 bases from V and 5 bases from J, leaving 20 bases between. Germline V gene lookup returns CDR1 MDHEN and CDR2 SYDVKM. The CDR3 contains 14 residues. CDR3 sequence reads: CASRLERGGDTQYF. The CDR3 bases are TGTGCCTCACGACTAGAAAGAGGAGGAGATACGCAGTATTTT.

This clonotype was observed at least ten times. The rearrangement joins TRBV12-3 or TRBV12-4 to TRBJ2-6, with a tentative D call TRBD2 (5 bases). The CDR3 sequence is 15 residues long. The V gene lost 11 bases and the J gene lost 2 bases, with 16 bases spanning the gap. The chain's CDR3 is CAGGRRSAGANVLTF. The CDR3 bases are TGTGCCGGAGGCAGGCGGTCAGCTGGGGCCAACGTCCTGACTTTC.

This clonotype has a count of ten or more. The rearrangement joins TRBV6-5 to TRBJ1-1, with D possibly being TRBD1 (6 bases). The CDR3 has 14 amino acids. Germline CDR1 is MNHEY and CDR2 is SVGAGI. V lost 2 bases, J lost 1 base, and 8 bases lay in between. Here the CDR3 reads CASSYDRRNTEAFF. The CDR3 DNA is TGTGCCAGCAGTTACGACAGGAGGAACACTGAAGCTTTCTTT.

This clonotype has at least ten counts. The chain is built from TRBV27 and TRBJ1-5, with D perhaps matching TRBD1 (5 bases). Germline CDR1 MNHEY, CDR2 SMNVEV (reference sequence). The CDR3 is made up of 16 amino acids. V lost 0 bases, J lost 2 bases, and 11 bases lay in between. In DNA, the CDR3 is TGTGCCAGCAGTTTATCGCCCGTAGGGGGCAATCAGCCCCAGCATTTT. It encodes CASSLSPVGGNQPQHF.

This clonotype was detected once. This may be a read error, as it is one base from a much larger clone. J is TRBJ2-5 and V is TRBV7-8; the D gene could be TRBD1 or TRBD2 (5 bases each). With the DNA end fitting TRBJ2-1 better, the J assignment may be wrong. The length of the CDR3 is 15 residues. The V gene's germline CDR1 is SGHVS and CDR2 FQNEAQ. CDR3 sequence: CASSLEDGRGETQFF. The DNA of the CDR3 is TGTGCCAGCAGCTTAGAGGATGGTAGGGGAGAGACCCAGTTCTTC.

At least ten counts were recorded for this clonotype. The chain links TRBV29-1 to TRBJ2-1, with D possibly matching TRBD1 (5 bases). V lost 0 bases to trimming and J lost 3 bases, with 12 bases between them. The CDR3 has 15 amino acids. Germline CDR1 is SQVTM and CDR2 is ANQGSEA. CDR3 nucleotide sequence: TGCAGCGTTGAAGAGACAGTAGGGGTCTACAATGAGCAGTTCTTC. Translating gives CSVEETVGVYNEQFF.

The sample holds many counts of this clonotype. The chain couples TRBV7-2 to TRBJ1-4; D not certain. The CDR3 consists of 13 residues. Per the germline V gene, CDR1 is SGHTA and CDR2 is FQGNSA. V shed 2 bases and J shed 8 bases, with 9 bases lying between them. The CDR3 bases are TGTGCCAGCAGCTTAAGGTCCGGAGAAAAACTGTTTTTT. It is translated as CASSLRSGEKLFF.

This chain joins TRBV6-1 and TRBJ1-4, with a possible D match to TRBD1 (6 bases). V gave up 2 bases and J gave up 4 bases, with 14 bases separating them. Per germline, CDR1 MNHNS and CDR2 SASEGT. The CDR3 extends over 16 amino acids. CDR3 coding DNA: TGTGCCAGCAGTGAAACAAGGGGGGTGGGTAATGAAAAACTGTTTTTT. Encoded protein: CASSETRGVGNEKLFF.

This clonotype was detected a few times. The V call is TRBV5-1, the J call TRBJ2-3; weak D call: TRBD2 (6 bases). CDR3 size: 15 residues. From germline, CDR1 is SGHRS and CDR2 YFSETQ. The germline V and J ends were trimmed by 6 bases and 1 base, with 15 bases remaining between them. CDR3 sequence: CASTFSAGRTDTQYF. In DNA form, the CDR3 reads TGCGCCAGCACCTTTTCGGCGGGACGCACAGATACGCAGTATTTT.

This clonotype occurred a few times. The chain employs TRBV3-1 and TRBJ2-4, with D possibly being TRBD2 (5 bases). The CDR3 contains 13 residues. Germline loops: CDR1 LGHDT, CDR2 YNNKEL (reference sequence). With 1 base removed from V and 8 bases from J, the gap between germline ends came to 9 bases. CDR3 nucleotide sequence: TGTGCCAGCAGCCAAGCGGGATCGTACATTCAGTACTTC. This translates into CASSQAGSYIQYF.

Ten or more counts support this clonotype. V and J are TRBV5-5 and TRBJ2-1; D might be TRBD2 (6 bases). This CDR3 has 16 amino acids. Germline V gene lookup returns CDR1 SGHKS and CDR2 YYEKEE (reference sequence). V lost 4 bases and J 6 bases, leaving 20 bases between the germline ends. CDR3 amino acids: CASSRWTNLASNEQFF. Written as DNA, the CDR3 is TGTGCCAGCAGCCGTTGGACGAATCTAGCGAGCAATGAGCAGTTCTTC.

This chain uses TRBV9 with TRBJ2-3, with 7 bases identical to TRBD1. Germline CDR1 reads SGDLS; CDR2 reads YYNGEE. The CDR3 covers 18 residues. V was pared by 4 bases and J by 6 bases, with 20 bases of the junction left unmatched. The CDR3 protein is CASSNPLGRGTTPDTQYF. CDR3 in DNA: TGTGCCAGCAGCAATCCCTTGGGCAGGGGGACCACGCCGGATACGCAGTATTTT.

In its sample, this clonotype was seen a few times. The V and J genes are TRBV3-1 and TRBJ2-1, with D perhaps matching TRBD2 (6 bases). The CDR3 runs to 16 residues. V shed 0 bases and J shed 8 bases, with 17 bases lying between them. The germline V gene has CDR1 LGHDT and CDR2 YNNKEL (reference sequence). Here the CDR3 reads CASSQDLHGGGDEQFF. The CDR3 DNA reads as TGTGCCAGCAGCCAAGACCTCCACGGGGGAGGCGATGAGCAGTTCTTC.

This clonotype was counted ten times or more. This chain joins TRBV29-1 and TRBJ2-2, with a tentative D call TRBD2 (7 bases). With 2 bases removed from V and 6 bases from J, the gap between germline ends came to 13 bases. In germline, CDR1 is SQVTM, CDR2 ANQGSEA. The length of the CDR3 is 14 residues. This CDR3 reads CSVEKGRGAGELFF. The CDR3 DNA reads TGCAGCGTTGAAAAGGGGAGGGGGGCCGGGGAGCTGTTTTTT.